The entry below describes one T cell receptor beta chain. The entry originates in a study of blood T cell repertoires in COVID-19. For the study at large: COVID-19 samples collected from the United States, Italy and Spain covered acute and convalescent phases. PBMCs, B-cell-depleted T cells, or T cells were the source of the cDNA or gDNA that made up the material.

Per the germline V gene, CDR1 is MNHEY and CDR2 is SMNVEV (reference sequence). The CDR3 runs 16 residues. Trimming removed 6 bases at V and 9 bases at J, with 21 bases between. Original handling: Amplification from reference gene primers served as the basis for estimated nucleated cell counts. The protocol was immunoSEQ multiplex PCR, while the TCRdb copy is restricted to in-frame clones and leaves out a portion. V and J calls plus clone size are reproduced from that table; the DNA served to infer D and trimming. The sample records a few hundred thousand clones, roughly 85% being singletons. The sequenced material came from peripheral blood. The sequence was obtained from a woman between 18 and 29 years old with acute or convalescent COVID-19. The rearrangement joins TRBV27 to TRBJ1-6, with no clear D. This chain's CDR3 is CASRQIDGGRTSPLHF. Written as DNA, the CDR3 is TGTGCCAGCAGGCAAATCGACGGAGGAAGGACTTCACCCCTCCACTTT.